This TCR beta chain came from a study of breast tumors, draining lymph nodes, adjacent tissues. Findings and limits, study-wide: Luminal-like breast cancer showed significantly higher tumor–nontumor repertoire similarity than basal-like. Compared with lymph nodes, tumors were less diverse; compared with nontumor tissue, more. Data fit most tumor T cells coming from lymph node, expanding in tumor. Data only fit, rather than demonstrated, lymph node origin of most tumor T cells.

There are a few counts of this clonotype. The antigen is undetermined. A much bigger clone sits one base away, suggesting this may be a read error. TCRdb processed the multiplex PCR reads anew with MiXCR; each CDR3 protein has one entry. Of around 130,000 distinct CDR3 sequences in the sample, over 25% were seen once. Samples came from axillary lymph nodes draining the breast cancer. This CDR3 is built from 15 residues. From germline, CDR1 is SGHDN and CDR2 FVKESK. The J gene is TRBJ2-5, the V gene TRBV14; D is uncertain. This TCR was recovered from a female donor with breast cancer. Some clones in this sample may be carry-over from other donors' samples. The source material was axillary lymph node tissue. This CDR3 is CASSQGGAFEETPYF. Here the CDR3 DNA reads TGTGCCAGCAGCCAGGGTGGAGCGTTCGAGGAGACCCCGTACTTC.